The 8 T cell receptor beta chains below were found in one sample sequenced in a study of cytomegalovirus exposure and HLA in healthy donors. Libraries were prepared by immunoSEQ multiplex PCR; TCRdb keeps only in-frame clonotypes and omits some of them. The table records roughly 310,000 clones, approximately 85% of them present only once. Sequenced material: PBMCs. All receptors come from a man aged 25-45 years in good health and CMV-seronegative.

The chain combines TRBV10-3 with TRBJ1-2; D remains unclear. Trimming pared 8 bases from V and 0 bases from J, leaving 13 bases between. CDR3 length: 14 residues. CDR1 is ENHRY, CDR2 SYGVKD, per germline. As DNA, the CDR3 is TGTGCCATCTCACCTACGGGAGCTAACTATGGCTACACCTTC. This encodes CAISPTGANYGYTF.

The chain recombines TRBV2 with TRBJ1-2, with TRBD1 matching 7 bases. The CDR3 spans 16 residues. V gave up 6 bases and J gave up 7 bases; unmatched junction bases: 17. Per the germline V gene, CDR1 is SNHLY and CDR2 is FYNNEI. CDR3 bases: TGTGCCAGCAGCGCCCGAAGCCAGGGGGTTTTGGGTGGCTACACCTTC. Protein sequence: CASSARSQGVLGGYTF.

J is TRBJ2-7 and V is TRBV19; 10 bases agree with TRBD1. The CDR3 is 15 residues long. V lost 2 bases and J lost 3; bases outside the gene matches: 4. Germline V gene sequence: CDR1 LNHDA, CDR2 SQIVND (reference sequence). The CDR3 region is CASSIWDRGFYEQYF. In DNA, the CDR3 is TGTGCCAGTAGTATATGGGACAGGGGATTCTACGAGCAGTACTTC.

The chain has TRBV5-5 and TRBJ2-7; D is possibly TRBD2 (5 bases). Between the trimmed V and J ends, which lost 2 bases and 4 bases, there was a span of 10 bases. The CDR3 is made up of 13 amino acids. CDR1 is SGHKS, CDR2 YYEKEE, per germline (reference sequence). The CDR3 loop reads CASSFQGRYEQYF. For the CDR3, the DNA is TGTGCCAGCAGCTTTCAAGGGAGATACGAGCAGTACTTC.

The rearrangement joins TRBV19 to TRBJ2-7, with D possibly matching TRBD2 (6 bases). This CDR3 has 14 amino acids. Germline V gives CDR1 LNHDA, CDR2 SQIVND (reference sequence). V gave up 3 bases and J gave up 0 bases, with 9 bases separating them. CDR3 sequence (DNA): TGTGCCAGTAGTATGGGACTCCACTCCTACGAGCAGTACTTC. Its translation is CASSMGLHSYEQYF.

This chain joins TRBV7-9 and TRBJ2-5, with D perhaps matching TRBD2 (5 bases). This CDR3 spans 13 amino acids. Trimming shortened V by 3 bases and J by 4 bases, and 9 bases separated the two germline ends. Germline CDR1 and CDR2: SEHNR and FQNEAQ (reference sequence). CDR3 nucleotides: TGTGCCAGCAGCTTGGAGGTCGGAGAGACCCAGTACTTC. Translating gives CASSLEVGETQYF. The whole variable domain, remainder taken from reference TRBV7-9 and TRBJ2-5, is DTGVSQNPRHKITKRGQNVTFRCDPISEHNRLYWYRQTLGQGPEFLTYFQNEAQLEKSRLLSDRFSAERPKGSFSTLEIQRTEQGDSAMYLCASSLEVGETQYFGPGTRLLVL.

The chain uses TRBV27 and TRBJ1-6; D is possibly TRBD1 (5 bases). Germline V gene lookup returns CDR1 MNHEY and CDR2 SMNVEV (reference sequence). The V end lost 6 bases, the J end lost 4 bases, and 7 bases lay between the germline ends. The CDR3 totals 13 residues. The CDR3 bases are TGTGCCAGCAGGTCAGGGTATAATTCACCCCTCCACTTT. It translates to CASRSGYNSPLHF.

The chain has TRBV19 and TRBJ2-1; 8 bases align to TRBD2. Germline CDR1 reads LNHDA; CDR2 reads SQIVND (reference sequence). The CDR3 has 13 amino acids. V lost 2 bases and J lost 8; bases outside the gene matches: 2. The DNA for the CDR3 is TGTGCCAGTAGTATAACGGGGGGGCATGAGCAGTTCTTC. This codes for CASSITGGHEQFF.